This entry describes one T cell receptor (beta chain). As originally analysed: The authors estimated nucleated cell counts from reference gene primer amplification. Method: immunoSEQ multiplex PCR; TCRdb's copy keeps in-frame clones and lacks some. For V, J and clone size, that table is used; D and trimming come from the DNA. The sample carries about 200,000 clones, roughly nine tenths recorded once. The sample belongs to a study of blood T cell repertoires in COVID-19. The CDR3 covers 13 residues. V was trimmed by 5 bases and J by 6 bases, leaving 13 bases between them. Germline lookup yields CDR1 SGHAT and CDR2 FQNNGV.

Input material: peripheral blood. This clonotype was sampled from a woman in her fifties or sixties with COVID-19, enrolled during active disease. V gene TRBV11-2 combines with J gene TRBJ1-1; D gene ambiguous. CDR3 amino acids: CASSTSAKAEAFF. The CDR3 DNA reads as TGTGCCAGCAGCACCAGCGCCAAAGCTGAAGCTTTCTTT.